One sample yielded the 23 T cell receptor beta chains listed below, sequenced in a study of cytomegalovirus exposure and HLA in healthy donors. PCR used 60 Vbeta primers and 13 Jbeta primers. The data were produced by immunoSEQ multiplex PCR, yet TCRdb's version contains in-frame clones alone and is incomplete. The data show roughly 150,000 clones, roughly four fifths seen once. Sequenced: PBMCs. Source of these receptors: a man aged 50-59 years in good health and CMV-seropositive.

The gene calls are TRBV4-1 and TRBJ1-1; perhaps TRBD1 as D (5 bases). V lost 8 bases and J lost 1, with 17 bases in between. This CDR3 has 15 amino acids. CDR1 is MGHRA and CDR2 is YSYEKL in the germline V gene. The CDR3 reads CASRQGMEGNTEAFF. Here the CDR3 DNA reads TGCGCCAGCCGGCAGGGAATGGAGGGGAACACTGAAGCTTTCTTT.

The gene calls are TRBV25-1 and TRBJ1-1; a possible D gene is TRBD1 (5 bases). The CDR3 is 13 amino acids. Germline CDR1 and CDR2: MGHDK and SYGVNS. The germline V and J ends were trimmed by 7 bases and 6 bases, with 15 bases remaining between them. The CDR3 region has the DNA TGTGCCAGCATGTTCGCCGGGGGAGCTGAAGCTTTCTTT. Translated: CASMFAGGAEAFF.

The J gene is TRBJ2-3, the V gene TRBV9; TRBD2 matches at 8 bases. Losses at the gene ends were 0 bases for V and 2 bases for J; bases not matched to a gene: 2. Per the germline V gene, CDR1 is SGDLS and CDR2 is YYNGEE. This CDR3 spans 15 amino acids. The CDR3 spells CASSVGGGPTDTQYF. The CDR3 DNA follows: TGTGCCAGCAGCGTAGGCGGGGGGCCCACAGATACGCAGTATTTT.

This chain joins TRBV28 and TRBJ2-5, with TRBD2 as a possible D gene (5 bases). The germline V gene encodes CDR1 MDHEN and CDR2 SYDVKM. This CDR3 spans 14 amino acids. V was trimmed by 7 bases and J by 4 bases, leaving 16 bases between them. The chain's CDR3 is CASKAAAPVETQYF. CDR3 DNA: TGTGCCAGCAAAGCGGCAGCCCCGGTAGAGACCCAGTACTTC.

This rearrangement joins TRBV5-8 to TRBJ1-1; unclear D gene. The CDR3 sequence is 13 residues long. The V and J ends lost 4 bases and 5 bases respectively, with 12 bases between them. CDR1 is SGHTS, CDR2 YDEGEE, per germline. CDR3 amino acids: CASSRRWWTEAFF. In nucleotides, the CDR3 is TGTGCCAGCAGCCGCCGGTGGTGGACTGAAGCTTTCTTT.

CDR3 DNA: TGTGCCAGCAGTTATCGGGGGTGGGGGTCCTACGAGCAGTACTTC. This codes for CASSYRGWGSYEQYF. This sequence joins TRBV28 and TRBJ2-7; TRBD2 is a possible D gene (6 bases). There are 15 residues in the CDR3. Trimming pared 4 bases from V and 1 base from J, leaving 14 bases between. Germline V gives CDR1 MDHEN, CDR2 SYDVKM.

The genes are TRBV15 and TRBJ2-7; TRBD2 matches 11 bases. Trimming took 2 bases from V and 3 from J; bases not matched to a gene: 6. CDR1 and CDR2 (germline): LNHNV, YYDKDF (reference sequence). CDR3 length equals 16 residues. CDR3 in DNA: TGTGCCACCAGCAGATCTCCCCTAGCGGGAGGCTACGAGCAGTACTTC. This sequence encodes CATSRSPLAGGYEQYF. Based on the CDR3 plus reference TRBV15 and TRBJ2-7, the full variable domain is DAMVIQNPRYQVTQFGKPVTLSCSQTLNHNVMYWYQQKSSQAPKLLFHYYDKDFNNEADTPDNFQSRRPNTSFCFLDIRSPGLGDTAMYLCATSRSPLAGGYEQYFGPGTRLTVT.

This rearrangement joins TRBV6-4 to TRBJ2-2; 9 bases align to TRBD1. CDR3 length: 15 amino acids. Trimming removed 4 bases from V and 5 bases from J; junction bases left unmatched: 5. Per the germline V gene, CDR1 is MRHNA and CDR2 is SNTAGT. This CDR3 reads CASSVDRGGTGELFF. The CDR3 bases are TGTGCCAGCAGTGTCGACAGGGGGGGGACCGGGGAGCTGTTTTTT.

For the CDR3, the DNA is TGTGCCATCAGTGAGTCGGCCCCCCAAAACGAGCAGTACTTC. It is translated as CAISESAPQNEQYF. The V gene is TRBV10-3, the J gene TRBJ2-7; D ambiguous. With 0 bases removed from V and 5 bases from J, the gap between germline ends came to 11 bases. Germline V CDR1 and CDR2: ENHRY, SYGVKD. The CDR3 runs to 14 residues.

The V and J genes are TRBV6-6 and TRBJ1-5, with a tentative D call TRBD1 (6 bases). Trimming pared 0 bases from V and 5 bases from J, leaving 11 bases between. The CDR3 has 15 amino acids. Germline-derived CDR1 and CDR2 are MNHNY and SVGAGI (reference sequence). The CDR3 here is CASSYSSGVDQPQHF. The DNA for the CDR3 is TGTGCCAGCAGTTACTCGTCAGGGGTGGATCAGCCCCAGCATTTT.

The rearrangement joins TRBV5-6 to TRBJ2-7; 7 bases line up with TRBD1. This CDR3 comprises 13 residues. The germline V gene has CDR1 SGHDT and CDR2 YYEEEE. J lost 1 base, V lost 3 bases, and 1 base had no gene match. In nucleotides, the CDR3 is TGTGCCAGCAGCTGGGGACAGTCCTACGAGCAGTACTTC. Protein product: CASSWGQSYEQYF.

The chain joins TRBV2 to TRBJ2-5, with a possible D match to TRBD1 (5 bases). The CDR3 runs 14 residues. The ends were cut back, 9 bases at V and 6 bases at J, with 20 bases in the middle. Looked up from germline, CDR1 is SNHLY and CDR2 is FYNNEI. The CDR3 nucleotides are TGTGCCAGTACAGGTCAGGGTGGATTGAAGACCCAGTACTTC. It specifies CASTGQGGLKTQYF.

The V gene is TRBV18, the J gene TRBJ2-2; D not resolved. V was shortened by 2 bases and J by 3 bases, with 7 bases between the two germline ends. CDR1 is KGHSH and CDR2 is LQKENI in the germline V gene. The CDR3 spans 14 residues. The CDR3 sequence: CASSPVSDTGELFF. The CDR3 nucleotides read TGTGCCAGCTCACCAGTCTCCGACACCGGGGAGCTGTTTTTT.

Only one count was recorded for this clone. The CDR3 is CASHKTDHRGDYGYTF. In nucleotides, the CDR3 is TGTGCCAGCCACAAAACAGACCACAGGGGGGACTATGGCTACACCTTC. The V gene is TRBV11-3, the J gene TRBJ1-2, with TRBD1 identical over 8 bases. CDR3 length: 16 residues. Unmatched junction bases numbered 14, after V lost 8 bases and J lost 3 bases. Germline CDR1 is SGHNT and CDR2 is YENEEA.

This clone was seen a handful of times. The chain combines TRBV7-9 with TRBJ1-1; TRBD1 agrees at 9 bases. This CDR3 region has 18 residues. Losses at the gene ends were 2 bases for V and 1 base for J; bases not matched to a gene: 11. Germline V CDR1 and CDR2: SEHNR, FQNEAQ (reference sequence). CDR3 nucleotide sequence: TGTGCCAGCAGCTTAATCGGGTGGGACAGGGAAAGGAACACTGAAGCTTTCTTT. Translating it yields CASSLIGWDRERNTEAFF.

The chain links TRBV29-1 to TRBJ2-3, with D hard to call. Deletions cut 2 bases from V and 1 base from J, with 13 bases between. CDR1 is SQVTM and CDR2 is ANQGSEA in the germline V gene. This CDR3 has 15 amino acids. This CDR3 reads CSVETPLVGTDTQYF. In DNA, the CDR3 is TGCAGCGTTGAAACTCCGCTAGTCGGCACAGATACGCAGTATTTT.

The CDR3 region is CASSYRAGGPQDTQYF. CDR3 coding DNA: TGTGCCAGCAGTTACAGAGCGGGGGGGCCGCAAGATACGCAGTATTTT. The chain recombines TRBV6-6 with TRBJ2-3, with 10 bases that match TRBD2. In germline, CDR1 is MNHNY, CDR2 SVGAGI (reference sequence). This CDR3 region has 16 residues. V gave up 2 bases and J gave up 5 bases; unmatched junction bases: 7.

This chain uses TRBV21-1 with TRBJ1-5; the listed D gene, TRBD1, was not tested against the DNA. TRBV21-1 is a recognized pseudogene. The CDR3 has 17 amino acids. CDR3: CASSKEGTVYSNQPQHF. CDR3 in DNA: TGTGCCAGCAGCAAAGAAGGGACAGTTTATAGCAATCAGCCCCAGCATTTT.

The rearrangement links TRBV5-1 to TRBJ2-1; 7 nucleotides align to TRBD2. Trimming took 4 bases from V and 10 from J; bases not matched to a gene: 5. This CDR3 has 12 amino acids. CDR1 is SGHRS and CDR2 is YFSETQ in the germline V gene. The CDR3 sequence is CASSETSREQFF. The DNA for the CDR3 is TGCGCCAGCAGCGAGACTAGCAGGGAGCAGTTCTTC. Drawing the rest from reference TRBV5-1 and TRBJ2-1, the complete variable domain is KAGVTQTPRYLIKTRGQQVTLSCSPISGHRSVSWYQQTPGQGLQFLFEYFSETQRNKGNFPGRFSGRQFSNSRSEMNVSTLELGDSALYLCASSETSREQFFGPGTRLTVL.

The chain links TRBV18 to TRBJ2-3, with D unclear. CDR1 KGHSH and CDR2 LQKENI come from the germline V gene. This CDR3 has 14 residues. With 3 bases removed from V and 0 bases from J, the gap between germline ends came to 7 bases. CDR3 region: CASSPPTSTDTQYF. In DNA form, the CDR3 reads TGTGCCAGCTCACCTCCTACTAGCACAGATACGCAGTATTTT.

This clone appeared a few times. The V and J genes are TRBV9 and TRBJ1-6; TRBD1 is a possible D gene (5 bases). V dropped 0 bases and J dropped 5 bases, with 9 bases sitting between them. The CDR3 consists of 15 residues. The V gene's germline CDR1 is SGDLS and CDR2 YYNGEE. CDR3 nucleotides: TGTGCCAGCAGCGTAGGACAGACAAATAATTCACCCCTCCACTTT. The encoded protein is CASSVGQTNNSPLHF.

With respect to this clone: At one end the junction does not follow the germline gene, possibly because of a read error. The chain uses TRBV10-3 and TRBJ2-1; no definite D call. The CDR3 has 12 amino acids. CDR1 is ENHRY and CDR2 is SYGVKD in the germline V gene. The CDR3 coding sequence is TGTGCCATCAGTGAGTATAGCAATGGGCAGTTCTTC. Amino acids: CAISEYSNGQFF.

V usage is TRBV5-6 and J usage is TRBJ1-1; D not certain. The V gene lost 2 bases and the J gene lost 0 bases, with 2 bases spanning the gap. The CDR3 length is 12 residues. CDR1 SGHDT and CDR2 YYEEEE come from the germline V gene. The DNA of the CDR3 is TGTGCCAGCAGCTTTATGAACACTGAAGCTTTCTTT. Translating it yields CASSFMNTEAFF. Supplemented by reference TRBV5-6 and TRBJ1-1, the full variable domain reads DAGVTQSPTHLIKTRGQQVTLRCSPKSGHDTVSWYQQALGQGPQFIFQYYEEEERQRGNFPDRFSGHQFPNYSSELNVNALLLGDSALYLCASSFMNTEAFFGQGTRLTVV.